This T cell receptor beta chain was identified in a study of a mutant IDH1 vaccine in newly diagnosed glioma. The overall study: Investigators started vaccination 4-6 weeks after radiotherapy alone, or with temozolomide cycles. Averaging around 42 years of age, treated patients were around 60% male and about 38% female.

The CDR3 length is 12 residues. V gave up 0 bases and J gave up 10 bases, with 9 bases separating them. Germline loops: CDR1 WSHSY, CDR2 SAAADI. Indicated time point: week 47, end of study. The investigators gave 300 ug of mutant IDH1 20-mer peptide in each vaccine dose, together with topical imiquimod. This clone was seen more than once but under ten times. Its antigen is unknown. The repertoire was sequenced with immunoSEQ multiplex PCR; TCRdb's copy has only in-frame clones and lacks some. The sample holds roughly 38,000 clones, approximately 86% seen once. This receptor was identified in a young man with glioma. Some clones in this sample may be carry-over from other donors' samples. The sample here was PBMCs, taken from a glioma patient whose treatment included an IDH1 peptide vaccine. The genes are TRBV10-2 and TRBJ1-1; no definite D call. CDR3 nucleotide sequence: TGCGCCAGCAGTGAGTCGATAGGGCGAGCTTTCTTT. Protein product: CASSESIGRAFF.